Listed below are T cell receptor beta chains from one sample, sequenced in a study of blood T cells in healthy people across ages. TCRdb recomputed calls from the 5' RACE reads with MiXCR, one row per CDR3 protein. Of hundreds of thousands of distinct CDR3 sequences listed, 58% are singletons. Sequencing was performed on blood. These receptors were obtained from a man aged 30 to 39 in good health. Both conserved end residues are part of each CDR3. The D gene is left open where the match is weak. The size of a clone is reported for some rows only, either as once, few or many, or as a class for expanded clones.

v_gene: TRBV11-2; j_gene: TRBJ2-1; len: 16; abundance: few; d_gene: .; CDR3aa: CASSYTANGLYNEQFF; CDR3nt: TGTGCCAGCAGCTACACCGCAAACGGACTGTACAATGAGCAGTTCTTC
v_gene: TRBV5-8; j_gene: TRBJ2-1; len: 15; abundance: .; d_gene: .; CDR3aa: CASSLGTVARNEQFF; CDR3nt: TGTGCCAGCAGCTTGGGGACAGTCGCCCGCAATGAGCAGTTCTTC
v_gene: TRBV14; j_gene: TRBJ2-1; len: 15; abundance: .; d_gene: .; CDR3aa: CASSQDLILGAEQFF; CDR3nt: TGTGCCAGCAGCCAAGATCTTATACTAGGCGCTGAGCAGTTCTTC
v_gene: TRBV12-3/TRBV12-4; j_gene: TRBJ2-7; len: 13; abundance: .; d_gene: .; CDR3aa: CASRRARRDEQYF; CDR3nt: TGTGCCAGCAGGAGGGCTAGACGGGACGAGCAGTACTTC
v_gene: TRBV6-5; j_gene: TRBJ2-7; len: 15; abundance: .; d_gene: .; CDR3aa: CASSYSIGLTIEQYF; CDR3nt: TGTGCCAGCAGTTACTCAATAGGGCTTACAATCGAGCAGTACTTC
v_gene: TRBV25-1; j_gene: TRBJ1-1; len: 13; abundance: .; d_gene: .; CDR3aa: CASSGTGRTEAFF; CDR3nt: TGTGCCAGCAGTGGAACAGGGAGGACTGAAGCTTTCTTT
v_gene: TRBV2; j_gene: TRBJ2-1; len: 14; abundance: .; d_gene: TRBD2; CDR3aa: CASSQGLAGAEQFF; CDR3nt: TGTGCCAGCAGCCAGGGACTAGCGGGAGCTGAGCAGTTCTTC
v_gene: TRBV7-9; j_gene: TRBJ1-5; len: 17; abundance: once; d_gene: .; CDR3aa: CASSFEAGGASNQPQHF; CDR3nt: TGTGCCAGCAGCTTTGAGGCGGGGGGGGCCAGCAATCAGCCCCAGCATTTT
v_gene: TRBV29-1; j_gene: TRBJ2-5; len: 12; abundance: few; d_gene: .; CDR3aa: CSVHRTQETQYF; CDR3nt: TGCAGCGTTCACAGGACACAAGAGACCCAGTACTTC
v_gene: TRBV7-9; j_gene: TRBJ1-1; len: 17; abundance: .; d_gene: .; CDR3aa: CASSLGPRGEENTEAFF; CDR3nt: TGTGCCAGCAGCTTAGGCCCCAGAGGGGAAGAGAACACTGAAGCTTTCTTT
v_gene: TRBV13; j_gene: TRBJ1-1; len: 13; abundance: .; d_gene: .; CDR3aa: CASSFAGSTEAFF; CDR3nt: TGTGCCAGCAGCTTTGCGGGGTCCACTGAAGCTTTCTTT
v_gene: TRBV28; j_gene: TRBJ2-3; len: 15; abundance: .; d_gene: TRBD1; CDR3aa: CAGSQGTGGRDTQYF; CDR3nt: TGTGCCGGCAGTCAAGGGACAGGGGGTAGGGATACGCAGTATTTT
v_gene: TRBV7-3; j_gene: TRBJ2-1; len: 14; abundance: .; d_gene: .; CDR3aa: CASSSPQGYNEQFF; CDR3nt: TGTGCCAGCAGCTCCCCCCAAGGGTACAATGAGCAGTTCTTC
v_gene: TRBV15; j_gene: TRBJ2-1; len: 14; abundance: .; d_gene: .; CDR3aa: CATSRVGYYNEQFF; CDR3nt: TGTGCCACCAGCAGGGTCGGGTACTACAATGAGCAGTTCTTC
v_gene: TRBV6-1; j_gene: TRBJ2-7; len: 13; abundance: .; d_gene: .; CDR3aa: CANRDKTSYEQYF; CDR3nt: TGTGCCAACAGGGATAAGACCTCCTACGAGCAGTACTTC
v_gene: TRBV12-5; j_gene: TRBJ2-5; len: 15; abundance: few; d_gene: .; CDR3aa: CASGLGDSGDETQYF; CDR3nt: TGTGCTAGTGGTTTGGGCGACTCGGGAGACGAGACCCAGTACTTC
v_gene: TRBV20-1; j_gene: TRBJ2-1; len: 11; abundance: .; d_gene: .; CDR3aa: CSATVSHEQFF; CDR3nt: TGCAGTGCGACTGTTTCCCATGAGCAGTTCTTC
v_gene: TRBV18; j_gene: TRBJ1-4; len: 16; abundance: .; d_gene: .; CDR3aa: CASSRETGSRREKLFF; CDR3nt: TGTGCCAGCTCACGAGAAACAGGGTCGAGAAGGGAAAAACTGTTTTTT
v_gene: TRBV9; j_gene: TRBJ2-7; len: 16; abundance: .; d_gene: .; CDR3aa: CASSVTARASSYEQYF; CDR3nt: TGTGCCAGCAGCGTAACCGCGCGGGCCAGCTCCTACGAGCAGTACTTC
v_gene: TRBV7-2; j_gene: TRBJ2-3; len: 13; abundance: .; d_gene: .; CDR3aa: CASSSMITDTQYF; CDR3nt: TGTGCCAGCAGCTCGATGATAACAGATACGCAGTATTTT
v_gene: TRBV29-1; j_gene: TRBJ2-3; len: 12; abundance: few; d_gene: .; CDR3aa: CSVKELTDTQYF; CDR3nt: TGCAGCGTTAAAGAGCTCACAGATACGCAGTATTTT
v_gene: TRBV15; j_gene: TRBJ1-3; len: 18; abundance: .; d_gene: .; CDR3aa: CATSRDSLGDRSGNTIYF; CDR3nt: TGTGCCACCAGCAGAGATAGTTTGGGTGACAGATCTGGAAACACCATATATTTT
v_gene: TRBV20-1; j_gene: TRBJ1-1; len: 16; abundance: .; d_gene: .; CDR3aa: CSAVLTAGFENTEAFF; CDR3nt: TGCAGTGCTGTGCTGACTGCGGGCTTCGAAAACACTGAAGCTTTCTTT
v_gene: TRBV28; j_gene: TRBJ2-2; len: 16; abundance: .; d_gene: .; CDR3aa: CASSLQGMSITGELFF; CDR3nt: TGTGCCAGCAGTTTACAGGGCATGTCGATAACCGGGGAGCTGTTTTTT
v_gene: TRBV7-2; j_gene: TRBJ2-7; len: 15; abundance: .; d_gene: .; CDR3aa: CASSLEVLGVYEQYF; CDR3nt: TGTGCCAGCAGCTTAGAGGTGCTAGGGGTGTACGAGCAGTACTTC
v_gene: TRBV4-2; j_gene: TRBJ1-4; len: 14; abundance: .; d_gene: .; CDR3aa: CAGSILGGDEKLFF; CDR3nt: TGTGCCGGCAGCATACTCGGAGGCGACGAAAAACTGTTTTTT
v_gene: TRBV29-1; j_gene: TRBJ2-1; len: 13; abundance: .; d_gene: .; CDR3aa: CSVESPRGDEQFF; CDR3nt: TGCAGCGTCGAATCACCCAGGGGCGATGAGCAGTTCTTC
v_gene: TRBV7-9; j_gene: TRBJ2-6; len: 17; abundance: .; d_gene: TRBD1; CDR3aa: CASSPGQAYSGANVLTF; CDR3nt: TGTGCCAGCAGCCCCGGACAGGCTTACTCTGGGGCCAACGTCCTGACTTTC
v_gene: TRBV29-1; j_gene: TRBJ1-6; len: 13; abundance: .; d_gene: .; CDR3aa: CSVGASPNSPLHF; CDR3nt: TGCAGCGTTGGGGCCAGCCCCAATTCACCCCTCCACTTT
v_gene: TRBV6-2/TRBV6-3; j_gene: TRBJ2-5; len: 11; abundance: .; d_gene: .; CDR3aa: CASMERETQYF; CDR3nt: TGTGCCAGCATGGAGCGAGAGACCCAGTACTTC
v_gene: TRBV13; j_gene: TRBJ1-6; len: 13; abundance: .; d_gene: .; CDR3aa: CASSLGQPSPLHF; CDR3nt: TGTGCCAGCAGCCTTGGACAGCCTTCACCCCTCCACTTT
v_gene: TRBV29-1; j_gene: TRBJ2-7; len: 12; abundance: .; d_gene: .; CDR3aa: CSVGEGGYEQYF; CDR3nt: TGCAGCGTTGGGGAGGGGGGCTACGAGCAGTACTTC
v_gene: TRBV5-1; j_gene: TRBJ2-4; len: 15; abundance: once; d_gene: .; CDR3aa: CASSLDTGTTNIQYF; CDR3nt: TGCGCCAGCAGCTTGGATACCGGGACCACAAACATTCAGTACTTC
v_gene: TRBV29-1; j_gene: TRBJ2-1; len: 11; abundance: .; d_gene: .; CDR3aa: CSTSGENEQFF; CDR3nt: TGCAGCACCTCGGGGGAGAATGAGCAGTTCTTC
v_gene: TRBV6-2/TRBV6-3; j_gene: TRBJ2-1; len: 14; abundance: .; d_gene: .; CDR3aa: CASRRPTGSNEQFF; CDR3nt: TGTGCCAGCAGGCGACCTACAGGGTCGAATGAGCAGTTCTTC
v_gene: TRBV15; j_gene: TRBJ1-5; len: 17; abundance: few; d_gene: .; CDR3aa: CATSPPWGGGGNQPQHF; CDR3nt: TGTGCCACCAGCCCCCCCTGGGGTGGTGGTGGCAATCAGCCCCAGCATTTT